These T cell receptor beta chains were read from a single sample in a study of T cells in Graves' hyperthyroidism and ophthalmopathy. TCRdb re-derived calls from the multiplex PCR reads in MiXCR, one entry per CDR3 protein. The sample carries about 300,000 distinct CDR3 sequences, around 19% recorded once. The sample taken for sequencing was blood. These receptors were collected from a man aged 45 to 65 with Graves' ophthalmopathy. Each CDR3 is given with its conserved first and last residue. The D gene is left open where the match is weak. Rows give clone size only sometimes, using once, few, many, or a class for an expanded clone.

D	V	J	size	CDR3	DNA
TRBD2	TRBV20-1	TRBJ2-7	many	CSAREAYLAGSYEQYF	TGCAGTGCTAGAGAGGCTTATCTAGCGGGGTCTTACGAGCAGTACTTC
TRBD2	TRBV4-2	TRBJ2-1	.	CASGAGTSGSPTPNEQFF	TGTGCCAGCGGGGCCGGGACTAGCGGGAGTCCCACCCCCAATGAGCAGTTCTTC
TRBD1	TRBV24-1	TRBJ2-2	.	CATSDLLGTGADTGELFF	TGTGCCACCAGTGATTTGCTGGGGACAGGGGCGGACACCGGGGAGCTGTTTTTT
.	TRBV7-6	TRBJ2-7	few	CASAGDGTYEQYF	TGTGCCTCCGCTGGAGACGGAACCTACGAGCAGTACTTC
TRBD1	TRBV3-1	TRBJ2-7	many	CASSQHPGQGVEQYF	TGTGCCAGCAGCCAACACCCGGGACAGGGGGTCGAGCAGTACTTC
.	TRBV24-1	TRBJ2-3	.	CATSDPAPGTDTQYF	TGTGCCACCAGTGATCCCGCTCCAGGCACAGATACGCAGTATTTT
TRBD1	TRBV20-1	TRBJ1-1	.	CSARDDRGNTEAFF	TGCAGTGCTAGAGACGACAGGGGGAACACTGAAGCTTTCTTT
.	TRBV30	TRBJ1-1	many	CAGAGEVTEAFF	TGTGCCGGGGCGGGGGAGGTCACTGAAGCTTTCTTT
.	TRBV7-6	TRBJ2-6	.	CASTPLLLGASGANVLTF	TGTGCCAGCACCCCCCTATTGCTGGGGGCCTCTGGGGCCAACGTCCTGACTTTC
.	TRBV20-1	TRBJ2-5	many	CSAYQETQYF	TGCAGCGCGTACCAAGAGACCCAGTACTTC
TRBD1	TRBV29-1	TRBJ1-5	few	CSVGQGIDQPQHF	TGCAGCGTGGGACAGGGGATCGATCAGCCCCAGCATTTT
.	TRBV28	TRBJ2-4	many	CASSPSRGGNIQYF	TGTGCCAGCAGTCCTTCCAGGGGGGGGAACATTCAGTACTTC
TRBD1	TRBV18	TRBJ2-2	once	CASSPRTGAAGELFF	TGTGCCAGCTCACCAAGGACAGGGGCCGCCGGGGAGCTGTTTTTT
.	TRBV28	TRBJ1-1	many	CASSITSAEAFF	TGTGCCAGCAGTATTACATCAGCTGAAGCTTTCTTT
.	TRBV7-3	TRBJ2-7	many	CASSLLQGPYEQYF	TGTGCCAGCAGCCTCTTACAGGGACCCTACGAGCAGTACTTC
TRBD1	TRBV12-5	TRBJ2-5	few	CAIGTPGDRGPGYF	TGTGCTATAGGGACCCCCGGGGACAGGGGCCCCGGGTACTTC
.	TRBV29-1	TRBJ2-1	many	CSAGDGDEQFF	TGCAGCGCTGGGGACGGGGATGAGCAGTTCTTC
.	TRBV2	TRBJ2-3	few	CASKGDTQYF	TGTGCCAGCAAAGGAGATACGCAGTATTTT
TRBD2	TRBV6-5	TRBJ2-3	few	CASSYSLAGQPADTQYF	TGTGCCAGCAGTTACTCACTAGCGGGCCAACCGGCGGATACGCAGTATTTT
.	TRBV10-3	TRBJ1-1	few	CAISGRDIGSFF	TGTGCCATCAGTGGGCGGGACATCGGTTCTTTCTTT
.	TRBV2	TRBJ1-5	many	CASSVAGRALDQPQHF	TGTGCCAGCAGTGTAGCAGGGCGAGCCCTCGATCAGCCCCAGCATTTT
TRBD1	TRBV11-2	TRBJ2-7	many	CASSRNWGTGDYEQYF	TGTGCCAGCAGCCGAAACTGGGGGACAGGAGACTACGAGCAGTACTTC